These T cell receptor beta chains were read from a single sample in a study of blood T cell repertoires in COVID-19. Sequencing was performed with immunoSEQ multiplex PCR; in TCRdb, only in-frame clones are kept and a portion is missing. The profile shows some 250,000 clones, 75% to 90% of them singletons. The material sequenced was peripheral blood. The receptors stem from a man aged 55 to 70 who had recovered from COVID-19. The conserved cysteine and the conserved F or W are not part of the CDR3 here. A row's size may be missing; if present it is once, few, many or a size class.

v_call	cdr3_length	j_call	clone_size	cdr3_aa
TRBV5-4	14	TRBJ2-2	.	ASSFPSGGAPGELF
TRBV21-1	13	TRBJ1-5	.	ASSKGGVGNQPQH
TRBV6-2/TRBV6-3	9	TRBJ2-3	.	ASSARETQY
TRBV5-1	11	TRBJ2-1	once	ASSSLVGNEQF
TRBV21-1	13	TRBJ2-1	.	ASSPGTTKYNEQF
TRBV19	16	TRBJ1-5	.	ASIRTFGQGSYNQPQH
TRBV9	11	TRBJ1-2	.	ASSPDRGYGYT
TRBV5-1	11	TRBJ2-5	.	ASSSAGGETQY
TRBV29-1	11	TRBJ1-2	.	SVEPLDRYGYT
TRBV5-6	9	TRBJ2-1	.	ASSLVGEQF
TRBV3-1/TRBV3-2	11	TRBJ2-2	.	ASSPYSTGELF
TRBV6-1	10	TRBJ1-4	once	ASSSISSESV
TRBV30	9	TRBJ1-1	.	AWSRGTEAF
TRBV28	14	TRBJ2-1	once	ASTVRGLAGYNEQF
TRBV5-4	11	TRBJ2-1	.	ASSWDRGGSQF